The rows below give T cell receptor beta chains drawn from one sample of a study of cytomegalovirus exposure and HLA in healthy donors. Profiling relied on immunoSEQ multiplex PCR, and the TCRdb table lists in-frame clones only, not all of them. The table shows roughly 170,000 clones, with 70% to 80% occurring only once. The specimen was PBMCs. The receptor source for this set is a man younger than 40 in good health and CMV-seronegative. Both conserved end residues are part of each CDR3.

len,j_gene,v_gene,CDR3aa
13,TRBJ1-1,TRBV5-1,CASSPDTGTEAFF
13,TRBJ1-2,TRBV27,CASSLQGSYGYTF
13,TRBJ2-7,TRBV9,CASSVRDQGEQYF
18,TRBJ2-1,TRBV4-1,CASLYLPGGPSSYNEQFF
14,TRBJ2-2,TRBV6-5,CASSYLGGTGELFF
13,TRBJ1-2,TRBV28,CASRTKGARGYTF
13,TRBJ1-2,TRBV6-4,CANLQGRNYGYTF
15,TRBJ2-2,TRBV19,CASSLGIQDRRELFF
16,TRBJ2-3,TRBV5-1,CASSPDGADSTDTQYF
14,TRBJ2-7,TRBV9,CASSEGQGYYEQYF
17,TRBJ2-5,TRBV5-6,CASSPGTSGGADETQYF
16,TRBJ1-6,TRBV7-2,CASSQPRGGTASPLHF
16,TRBJ2-2,TRBV9,CASSARGQGNTGELFF
14,TRBJ2-2,TRBV6-1,CASSPGGATGELFF
14,TRBJ2-2,TRBV7-2,CASSRGGAGGELFF
14,TRBJ2-7,TRBV29-1,CSVEAGAPSYEQYF
15,TRBJ2-5,TRBV6-5,CARLDLGQSQETQYF
14,TRBJ1-6,TRBV10-3,CAISQGAQNSPLHF
16,TRBJ2-7,TRBV7-9,CASSPTPGTGDYEQYF
16,TRBJ2-7,TRBV7-2,CASSLRTGGHSYEQYF
15,TRBJ2-7,TRBV5-1,CASSPRTQPSYEQYF
14,TRBJ2-7,TRBV28,CASCAIDRVVEQYF
14,TRBJ2-7,TRBV18,CASSPTSGDDEQYF
13,TRBJ2-5,TRBV30,CAWTLDSQETQYF
13,TRBJ1-2,TRBV29-1,CSAVGTEFYGYTF
14,TRBJ1-6,TRBV7-2,CASSLGRAYSPLHF
15,TRBJ1-1,TRBV6-5,CASSKTGGGNTEAFF
14,TRBJ2-7,TRBV19,CASSIGGASYEQYF
15,TRBJ2-1,TRBV7-6,CASSRRTGAVDEQFF
12,TRBJ2-1,TRBV10-1,CASSDRGLEQFF
15,TRBJ1-6,TRBV19,CASSIRGLVDSPLHF
14,TRBJ2-7,TRBV10-2,CASRTAAGGYEQYF
16,TRBJ2-5,TRBV7-3,CASSLWGDSGQETQYF
14,TRBJ2-3,TRBV5-6,CASSTTGLADTQYF
18,TRBJ2-4,TRBV12-1,CASSFHFGTGSSKNIQYF
16,TRBJ2-3,TRBV5-5,CASSLASRQGADTQYF
16,TRBJ2-1,TRBV7-9,CASSPQAGASYNEQFF
12,TRBJ2-3,TRBV7-9,CASSLFADTQYF
13,TRBJ2-2,TRBV7-3,CASSSLVAGELFF
14,TRBJ1-1,TRBV6-5,CASTPVAGGAEAFF
14,TRBJ2-1,TRBV4-1,CASEAGGFSNEQFF
15,TRBJ2-7,TRBV7-9,CASSLAASGAYEQYF
16,TRBJ1-2,TRBV5-6,CASSSPGQGNNYGYTF
15,TRBJ2-2,TRBV11-3,CASSPRQGSTGELFF
18,TRBJ2-1,TRBV7-9,CASSRPLIAGETYNEQFF